This entry concerns a single TCR beta chain. What antigen it recognizes has not been identified. Per-base qualities were not stored, and no clone one base away is much larger. This entry belongs to a study of PD-1 blockade in classical Hodgkin lymphoma (TCRdb year 2020). Background on the whole study: The study used CyTOF and TCR beta sequencing to define a peripheral blood immune signature of response to PD-1 blockade in classical Hodgkin lymphoma. Overall study results and their limits: Newly diagnosed patients were reported to have lower baseline TCR diversity than healthy donors, and relapsed/refractory patients were reported to have lower baseline TCR diversity still. Only a single clinical trial cohort was studied, and what caused the repertoire differences, possibly disease activity or prior therapy, remained undefined.

Interpreted using the paper, the time point label stands for: newly diagnosed, previously untreated cHL patient sample. Using a Miltenyi CD4+ T cell isolation kit, CD4+ T cells were purified from thawed PBMCs through magnetic negative selection. As a comparison group for the relapsed/refractory trial patients, PBMCs were sequenced from patients with newly diagnosed, previously untreated classical Hodgkin lymphoma. Peripheral blood was collected in 8 mL Vacutainer Cell Preparation Tubes, from which PBMCs were isolated by centrifugation and then cryopreserved. Purified CD4+ and CD8+ fractions were prepared only for cases where an additional PBMC sample was available. Magnetically labelled cells were depleted on LS columns in a quadroMACS separator, and the flow-through was collected as the purified fraction. The CDR3 numbers 13 residues from cysteine through phenylalanine. The only DNA kept is the CDR3, 39 bases in frame from the first base. The CDR1 and CDR2 encoded by the germline V gene are SGHRS and YFSETQ. Compared with germline, V lacks 2 bases and J lacks 6 bases; bases without a gene match: 2.

Genomic DNA was isolated using the Qiagen DNeasy kit from unsorted PBMCs as well as from negatively selected CD4+ and CD8+ fractions. Amplification of TCR beta CDR3 regions was done by immunoSEQ multiplex PCR with primers that anneal to V and J segments. A synthetic immune receptor repertoire was used to minimize amplification bias, and remaining bias was computationally removed after sequencing. On the study's bioinformatics: Custom Python scripts were used to quantify repertoire diversity as the Shannon entropy index. Unsorted, CD4+ and CD8+ repertoires were analyzed separately, except for combined analyses in which CD4+ and CD8+ sequences were merged in silico. TCRdb's version of the immuneACCESS table is confined to in-frame rearrangements and falls short of the full clone set. An unresolved V gene accounts for under half of the shortfall where checked; the remainder is of unknown origin. V and J calls and clone size are those listed in that table; D and trimming were worked out from the DNA. In all, the sample holds 15,000 to 20,000 clones, and about 90% of those were seen once. The ten largest clonotypes hold roughly 0.51% of the sample.

The specimen sequenced was CD4+ T cells from blood. This clonotype was sampled from a human donor with classical Hodgkin lymphoma. The chain uses TRBV5-1 and TRBJ1-2; TRBD1 matches 9 bases in the middle. The nucleotide sequence reads as follows: TGCGCCAGCAGCTTAAGGACAGGGGATGGCTACACCTTC. Its protein is CASSLRTGDGYTF.